This TCR beta chain was recovered during a study of shared clonotypes between healthy human individuals. CD45RO-negative cells were positively selected for CCR7, leaving out terminally differentiated effector memory CD45RA+ cells. Measured with immunoSEQ multiplex PCR; TCRdb has only the in-frame clones, and not every one. The top ten hold approximately 25% of the sample, which has hundreds of thousands of clones, around 93% seen once. The sample comprised naive CD8+ T cells sorted from blood. The origin of this receptor is a man in his thirties or forties in good health.

CDR3 residues: CASSLGRLSSAKYNEQFF. In nucleotides, the CDR3 is TGTGCCAGCAGCTTAGGTCGATTGAGTAGCGCCAAATACAATGAGCAGTTCTTC. The V gene is TRBV13, the J gene TRBJ2-1, with a weak D call TRBD2 (5 bases). V dropped 0 bases and J dropped 4 bases, with 19 bases sitting between them. The CDR3 contains 18 residues. Germline CDR1 reads PRHDT; CDR2 reads FYEKMQ (reference sequence).